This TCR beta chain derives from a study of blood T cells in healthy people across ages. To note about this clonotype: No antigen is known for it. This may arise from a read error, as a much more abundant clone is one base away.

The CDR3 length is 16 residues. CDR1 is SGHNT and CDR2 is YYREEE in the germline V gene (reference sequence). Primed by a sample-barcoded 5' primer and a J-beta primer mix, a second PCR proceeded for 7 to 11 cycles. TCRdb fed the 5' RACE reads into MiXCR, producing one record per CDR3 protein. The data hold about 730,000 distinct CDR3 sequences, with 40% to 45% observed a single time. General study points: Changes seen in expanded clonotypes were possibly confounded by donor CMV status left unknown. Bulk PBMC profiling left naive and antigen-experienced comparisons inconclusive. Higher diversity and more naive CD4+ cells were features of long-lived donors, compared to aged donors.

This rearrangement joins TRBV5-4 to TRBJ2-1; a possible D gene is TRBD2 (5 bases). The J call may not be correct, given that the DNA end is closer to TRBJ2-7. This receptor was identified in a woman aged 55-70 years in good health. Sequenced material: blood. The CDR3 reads CASSLGSLGGYNEQYF. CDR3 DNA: TGTGCCAGCAGCCTTGGGAGCCTCGGAGGATACAATGAGCAGTACTTC.